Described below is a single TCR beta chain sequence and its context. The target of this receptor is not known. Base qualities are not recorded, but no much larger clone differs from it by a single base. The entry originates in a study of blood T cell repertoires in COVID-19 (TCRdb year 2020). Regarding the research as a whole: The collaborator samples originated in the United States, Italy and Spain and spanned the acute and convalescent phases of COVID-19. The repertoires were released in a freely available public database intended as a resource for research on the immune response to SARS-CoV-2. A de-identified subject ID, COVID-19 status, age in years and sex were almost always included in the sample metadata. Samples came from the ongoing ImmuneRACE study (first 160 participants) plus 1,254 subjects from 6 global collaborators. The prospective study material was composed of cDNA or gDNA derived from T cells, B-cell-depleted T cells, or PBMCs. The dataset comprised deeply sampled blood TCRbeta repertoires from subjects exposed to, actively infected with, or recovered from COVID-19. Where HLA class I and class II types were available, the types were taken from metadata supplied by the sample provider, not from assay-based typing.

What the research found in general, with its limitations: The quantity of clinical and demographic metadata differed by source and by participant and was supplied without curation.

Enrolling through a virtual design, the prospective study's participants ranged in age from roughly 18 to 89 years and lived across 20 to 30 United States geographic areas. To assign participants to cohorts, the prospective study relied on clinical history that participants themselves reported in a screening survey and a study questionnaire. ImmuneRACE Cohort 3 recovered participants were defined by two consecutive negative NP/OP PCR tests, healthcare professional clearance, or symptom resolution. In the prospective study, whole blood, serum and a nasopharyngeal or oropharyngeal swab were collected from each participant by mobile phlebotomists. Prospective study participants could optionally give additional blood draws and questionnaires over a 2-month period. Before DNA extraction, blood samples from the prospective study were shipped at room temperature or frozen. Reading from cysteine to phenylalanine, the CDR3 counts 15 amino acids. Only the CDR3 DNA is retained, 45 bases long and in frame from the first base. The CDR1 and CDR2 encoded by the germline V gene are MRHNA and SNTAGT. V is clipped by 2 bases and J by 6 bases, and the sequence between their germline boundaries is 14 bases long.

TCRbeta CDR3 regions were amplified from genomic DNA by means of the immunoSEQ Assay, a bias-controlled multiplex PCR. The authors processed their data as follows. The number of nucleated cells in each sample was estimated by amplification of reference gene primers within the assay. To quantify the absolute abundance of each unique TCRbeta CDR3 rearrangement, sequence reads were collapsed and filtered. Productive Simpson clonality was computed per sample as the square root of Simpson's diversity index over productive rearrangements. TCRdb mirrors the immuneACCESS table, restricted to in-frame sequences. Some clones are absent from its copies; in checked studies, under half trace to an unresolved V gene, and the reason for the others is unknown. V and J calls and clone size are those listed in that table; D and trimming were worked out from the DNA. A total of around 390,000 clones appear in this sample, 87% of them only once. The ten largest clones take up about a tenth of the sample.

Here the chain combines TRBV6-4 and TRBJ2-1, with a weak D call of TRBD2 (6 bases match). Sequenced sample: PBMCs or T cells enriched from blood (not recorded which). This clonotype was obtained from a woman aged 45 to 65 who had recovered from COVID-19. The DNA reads TGTGCCAGCAGTGACGGGGGAGGATGGCGCAATGAGCAGTTCTTC. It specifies CASSDGGGWRNEQFF.